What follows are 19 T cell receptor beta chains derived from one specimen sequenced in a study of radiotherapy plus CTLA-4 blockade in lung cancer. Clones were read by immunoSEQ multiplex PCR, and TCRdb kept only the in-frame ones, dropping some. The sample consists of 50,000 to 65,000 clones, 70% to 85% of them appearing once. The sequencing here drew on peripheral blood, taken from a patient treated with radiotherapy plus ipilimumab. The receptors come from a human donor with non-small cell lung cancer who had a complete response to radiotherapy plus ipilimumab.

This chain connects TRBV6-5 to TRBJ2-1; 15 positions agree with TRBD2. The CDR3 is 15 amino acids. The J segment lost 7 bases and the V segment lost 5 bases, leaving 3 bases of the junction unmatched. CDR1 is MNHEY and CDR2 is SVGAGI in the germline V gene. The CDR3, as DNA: TGTGCCAGCAGTCGGACTAGCGGGGGGGCGAATGAGCAGTTCTTC. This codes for CASSRTSGGANEQFF.

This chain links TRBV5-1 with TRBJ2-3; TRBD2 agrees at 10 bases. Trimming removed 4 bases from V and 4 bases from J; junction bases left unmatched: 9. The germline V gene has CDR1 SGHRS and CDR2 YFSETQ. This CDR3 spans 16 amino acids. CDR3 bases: TGCGCCAGCAGCCTCGGACTAGCGGTTACTGCAGATACGCAGTATTTT. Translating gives CASSLGLAVTADTQYF.

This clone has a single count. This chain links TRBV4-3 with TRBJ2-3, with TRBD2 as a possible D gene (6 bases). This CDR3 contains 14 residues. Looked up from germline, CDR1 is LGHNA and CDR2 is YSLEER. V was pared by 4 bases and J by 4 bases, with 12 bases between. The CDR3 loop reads CASSLTPSADTQYF. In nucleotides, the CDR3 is TGCGCCAGCAGCCTAACTCCTAGCGCAGATACGCAGTATTTT.

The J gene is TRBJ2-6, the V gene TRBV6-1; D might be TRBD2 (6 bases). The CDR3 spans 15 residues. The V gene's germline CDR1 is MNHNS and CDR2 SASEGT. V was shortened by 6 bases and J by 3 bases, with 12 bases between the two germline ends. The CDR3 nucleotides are TGTGCCAGCAGCTCAAGGGGACTTGGGGCCAACGTCCTGACTTTC. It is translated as CASSSRGLGANVLTF.

The chain's CDR3 is CASSTDGTGVSGQYF. The CDR3 bases are TGTGCCAGCAGCACAGACGGGACAGGGGTATCCGGGCAGTACTTC. The chain carries TRBV11-2 and TRBJ2-7, with 10 bases fitting TRBD1. The CDR3 length is 15 residues. Trimming removed 5 bases from V and 9 bases from J; junction bases left unmatched: 13. Germline V gives CDR1 SGHAT, CDR2 FQNNGV.

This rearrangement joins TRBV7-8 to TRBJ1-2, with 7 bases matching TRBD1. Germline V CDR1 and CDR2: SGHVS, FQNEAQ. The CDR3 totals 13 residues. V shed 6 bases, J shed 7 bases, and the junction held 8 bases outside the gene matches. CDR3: CASSRDRVGGYTF. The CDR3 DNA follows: TGTGCCAGCAGTCGAGACAGGGTGGGTGGCTACACCTTC.

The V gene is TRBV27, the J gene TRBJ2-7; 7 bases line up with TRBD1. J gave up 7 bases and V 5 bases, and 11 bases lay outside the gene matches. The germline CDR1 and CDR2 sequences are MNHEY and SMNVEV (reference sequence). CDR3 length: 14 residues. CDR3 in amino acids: CASSPGQALGEQYV. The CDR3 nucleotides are TGTGCCAGCAGTCCCGGACAGGCCCTTGGGGAGCAGTACGTC.

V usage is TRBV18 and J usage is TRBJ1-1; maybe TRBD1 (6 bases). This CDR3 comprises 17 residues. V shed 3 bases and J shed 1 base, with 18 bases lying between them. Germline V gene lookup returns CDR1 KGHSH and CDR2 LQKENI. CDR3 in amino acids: CASSPQSLGGENTEAFF. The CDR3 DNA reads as TGTGCCAGCTCACCTCAGTCTTTAGGGGGAGAGAACACTGAAGCTTTCTTT.

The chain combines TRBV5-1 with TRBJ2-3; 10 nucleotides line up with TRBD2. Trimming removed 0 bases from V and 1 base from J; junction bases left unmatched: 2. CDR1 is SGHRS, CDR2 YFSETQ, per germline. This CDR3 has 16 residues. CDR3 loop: CASSLGLAGGTDTQYF. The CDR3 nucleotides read TGCGCCAGCAGCTTGGGGCTAGCGGGGGGCACAGATACGCAGTATTTT.

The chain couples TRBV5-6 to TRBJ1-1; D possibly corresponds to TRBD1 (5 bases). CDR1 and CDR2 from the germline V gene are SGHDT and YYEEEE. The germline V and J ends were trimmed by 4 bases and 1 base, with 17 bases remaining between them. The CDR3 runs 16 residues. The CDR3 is CASSVTVIRGNTEAFF. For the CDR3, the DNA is TGTGCCAGCAGCGTAACTGTCATTAGGGGGAACACTGAAGCTTTCTTT.

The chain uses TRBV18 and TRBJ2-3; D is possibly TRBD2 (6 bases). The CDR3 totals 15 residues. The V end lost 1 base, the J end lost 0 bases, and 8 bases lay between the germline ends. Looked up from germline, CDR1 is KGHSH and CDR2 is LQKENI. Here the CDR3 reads CASSPQAGSTDTQYF. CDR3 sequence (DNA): TGTGCCAGCTCACCACAGGCGGGAAGCACAGATACGCAGTATTTT.

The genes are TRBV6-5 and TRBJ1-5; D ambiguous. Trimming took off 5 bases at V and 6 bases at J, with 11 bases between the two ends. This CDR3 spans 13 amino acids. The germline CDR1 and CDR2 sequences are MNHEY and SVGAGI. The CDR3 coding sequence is TGTGCCAGCAGTCTCGATGTGAGTCAGCCCCAGCATTTT. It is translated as CASSLDVSQPQHF.

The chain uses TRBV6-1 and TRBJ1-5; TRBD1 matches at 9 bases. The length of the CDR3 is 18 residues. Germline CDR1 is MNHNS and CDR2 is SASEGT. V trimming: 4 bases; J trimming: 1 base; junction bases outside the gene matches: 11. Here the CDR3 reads CASSGGYRTGASNQPQHF. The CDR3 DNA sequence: TGTGCCAGCAGTGGCGGATATCGGACAGGGGCAAGCAATCAGCCCCAGCATTTT.

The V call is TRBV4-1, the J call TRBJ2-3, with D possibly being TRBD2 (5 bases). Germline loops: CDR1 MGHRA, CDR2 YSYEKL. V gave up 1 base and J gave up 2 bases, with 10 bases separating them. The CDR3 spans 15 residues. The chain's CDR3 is CASSQGNGDTDTQYF. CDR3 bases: TGCGCCAGCAGCCAAGGGAACGGGGACACAGATACGCAGTATTTT.

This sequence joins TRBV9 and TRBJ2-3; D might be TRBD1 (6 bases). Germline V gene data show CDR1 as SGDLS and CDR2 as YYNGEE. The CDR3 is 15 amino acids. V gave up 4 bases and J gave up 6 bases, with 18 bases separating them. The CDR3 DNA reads TGTGCCAGCAGCCTCAGGGGCCTCCCGTTGGATACGCAGTATTTT. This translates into CASSLRGLPLDTQYF. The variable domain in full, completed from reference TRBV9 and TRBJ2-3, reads DSGVTQTPKHLITATGQRVTLRCSPRSGDLSVYWYQQSLDQGLQFLIQYYNGEERAKGNILERFSAQQFPDLHSELNLSSLELGDSALYFCASSLRGLPLDTQYFGPGTRLTVL.

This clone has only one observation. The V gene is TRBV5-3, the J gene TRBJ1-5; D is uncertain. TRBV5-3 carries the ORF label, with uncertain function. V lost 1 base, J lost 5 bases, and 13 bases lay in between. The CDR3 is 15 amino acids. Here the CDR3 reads CARSLSEREDQPQHF. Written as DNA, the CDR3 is TGTGCCAGAAGCTTGTCGGAGAGGGAGGATCAGCCCCAGCATTTT.

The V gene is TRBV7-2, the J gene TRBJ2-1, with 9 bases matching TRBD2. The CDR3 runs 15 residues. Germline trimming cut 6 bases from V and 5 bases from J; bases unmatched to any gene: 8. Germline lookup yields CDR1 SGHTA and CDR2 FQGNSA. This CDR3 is CASSSTSGSHNEQFF. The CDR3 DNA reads TGTGCCAGCAGTTCGACTAGCGGATCCCACAATGAGCAGTTCTTC.

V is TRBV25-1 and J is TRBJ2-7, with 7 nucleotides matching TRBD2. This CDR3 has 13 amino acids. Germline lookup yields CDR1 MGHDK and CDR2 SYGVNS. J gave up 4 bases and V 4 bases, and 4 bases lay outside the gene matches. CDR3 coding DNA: TGTGCCAGCAGTGTGTGGGGAGGGTACGAGCAGTACTTC. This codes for CASSVWGGYEQYF.

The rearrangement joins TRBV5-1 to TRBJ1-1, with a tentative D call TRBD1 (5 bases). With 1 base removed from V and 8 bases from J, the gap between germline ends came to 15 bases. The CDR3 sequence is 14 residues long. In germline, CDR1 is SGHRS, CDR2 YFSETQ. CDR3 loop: CASSLKTGRSEAFF. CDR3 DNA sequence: TGCGCCAGCAGCTTGAAAACAGGTCGATCGGAAGCTTTCTTT.